Listed below are T cell receptor beta chains from one sample, sequenced in a study of response to subunit inactivated influenza vaccine. TCRdb analysed the RT-PCR reads with MiXCR anew, one entry per CDR3 protein. The sample yields 560,000 or so distinct CDR3 sequences, around 8% seen once. The source material was PBMCs from blood, sampled less than 30 months after vaccination. Source of these receptors: a man in his fifties or sixties who received an inactivated influenza vaccine. CDR3s include the opening cysteine and the closing phenylalanine or tryptophan. The order of the fields is D gene, V gene, clone size, J gene, CDR3 protein, CDR3 DNA. D genes are given only for firm matches. Part of the rows lack a size; the others show once, few, many or a class for expanded clones.

>-|TRBV6-5|-|TRBJ2-1
CASSLQKRSSYNEQFF
TGTGCCAGCAGTTTACAGAAGCGGTCCTCCTACAATGAGCAGTTCTTC
>-|TRBV3-1|few|TRBJ2-3
CASSQAGIDTQYF
TGTGCCAGCAGCCAAGCAGGGATAGATACGCAGTATTTT
>-|TRBV2|many|TRBJ2-6
CASRGGANVLTF
TGTGCCAGCAGGGGTGGGGCCAACGTCCTGACTTTC
>-|TRBV29-1|many|TRBJ1-5
CSVAVTNSNQPQHF
TGCAGCGTTGCGGTCACTAATAGCAATCAGCCCCAGCATTTT
>-|TRBV30|few|TRBJ2-7
CAWSVRNEQYF
TGTGCCTGGAGTGTACGGAACGAGCAGTACTTC
>TRBD2|TRBV19|few|TRBJ2-1
CATQLAGGSEQFF
TGTGCCACCCAGCTAGCGGGAGGAAGTGAGCAGTTCTTC
>-|TRBV28|-|TRBJ1-2
CASSSWDNYGYTF
TGTGCCAGCAGTTCCTGGGACAATTATGGCTACACCTTC
>-|TRBV6-2/TRBV6-3|-|TRBJ1-1
CASSLKIRGMNTEAFF
TGTGCCAGCAGTTTGAAGATCAGGGGTATGAACACTGAAGCTTTCTTT
>-|TRBV7-2|few|TRBJ2-3
CASSQGWGTDTQYF
TGTGCCAGCAGTCAGGGGTGGGGCACAGATACGCAGTATTTT
>-|TRBV7-2|many|TRBJ2-1
CASSLVQGWAEQFF
TGTGCCAGCAGCTTAGTGCAGGGGTGGGCTGAGCAGTTCTTC
>TRBD2|TRBV3-1|-|TRBJ2-3
CASSQNQRGGGDTQYF
TGTGCCAGCAGCCAAAACCAGCGGGGGGGCGGAGATACGCAGTATTTT
>-|TRBV2|-|TRBJ2-2
CASSRDFKPNTGELFF
TGTGCCAGCTCCCGGGACTTCAAGCCTAACACCGGGGAGCTGTTTTTT
>-|TRBV5-5|many|TRBJ1-1
CASSLIGQSNTEAFF
TGTGCCAGCAGCTTGATCGGACAGTCGAACACTGAAGCTTTCTTT
>-|TRBV3-1|few|TRBJ1-4
CASSQGTATNEKLFF
TGTGCCAGCAGCCAAGGCACAGCAACTAATGAAAAACTGTTTTTT
>-|TRBV11-2|few|TRBJ2-5
CASSPTRYGGKETQYF
TGTGCCAGCAGCCCCACTAGATACGGGGGCAAAGAGACCCAGTACTTC
>-|TRBV5-1|-|TRBJ2-2
CASSLTLELFF
TGCGCCAGCAGCTTGACTTTGGAGCTGTTTTTT
>-|TRBV20-1|few|TRBJ1-2
CSAKTPNLEYGYTF
TGCAGTGCTAAAACTCCTAACTTAGAGTATGGCTACACCTTC
>-|TRBV3-1|few|TRBJ2-3
CASSYLDTDTQYF
TGTGCCAGCAGCTACCTGGACACAGATACGCAGTATTTT
>-|TRBV29-1|few|TRBJ1-2
CSVMGDGYTF
TGCAGCGTTATGGGTGATGGCTACACCTTC
>-|TRBV20-1|-|TRBJ1-5
CSATATANQPQHF
TGCAGTGCTACGGCGACTGCTAATCAGCCCCAGCATTTT
>TRBD1|TRBV9|few|TRBJ2-7
CASSEGETGYSYEQYF
TGTGCCAGCAGCGAGGGGGAGACAGGGTACAGCTACGAGCAGTACTTC
>-|TRBV6-5|few|TRBJ1-2
CASSYGGAGGYTF
TGTGCCAGCAGTTACGGGGGGGCCGGTGGCTACACCTTC
>-|TRBV6-2/TRBV6-3|many|TRBJ1-5
CASSLAGGRQPQHF
TGTGCCAGCAGCCTAGCGGGAGGGCGTCAGCCCCAGCATTTT
>TRBD2|TRBV29-1|many|TRBJ2-1
CSVVQAGTSGRGGSYNEQFF
TGCAGCGTTGTGCAAGCCGGGACTAGCGGGAGAGGTGGATCCTACAATGAGCAGTTCTTC
>TRBD1|TRBV18|many|TRBJ1-2
CASSQGQGFFYGYTF
TGTGCCAGCTCACAGGGACAGGGGTTCTTCTATGGCTACACCTTC
>-|TRBV4-3|many|TRBJ2-6
CASSQDRLSGANVLTF
TGCGCCAGCAGCCAAGACAGATTATCTGGGGCCAACGTCCTGACTTTC
>TRBD2|TRBV20-1|-|TRBJ2-7
CSAGFRREISYEQYF
TGCAGTGCTGGATTTCGGCGGGAGATCTCCTACGAGCAGTACTTC
>-|TRBV12-3/TRBV12-4|few|TRBJ1-3
CASGRSGENTIYF
TGTGCCAGCGGGAGATCAGGAGAAAACACCATATATTTT
>TRBD2|TRBV4-1|few|TRBJ2-5
CASSQTSGGLSKETQYF
TGCGCCAGCAGCCAAACTAGCGGGGGACTATCGAAAGAGACCCAGTACTTC
>-|TRBV5-1|-|TRBJ2-3
CASSLDGGGADTQYF
TGCGCCAGCAGCTTGGATGGGGGAGGAGCAGATACGCAGTATTTT
>TRBD1|TRBV5-1|few|TRBJ2-5
CASSSTGGEQTQYF
TGCGCCAGCAGCTCTACAGGGGGCGAACAGACCCAGTACTTC
>TRBD2|TRBV25-1|many|TRBJ2-1
CASIEREGANEQFF
TGTGCCAGCATCGAGCGGGAGGGGGCCAATGAGCAGTTCTTC
>TRBD2|TRBV6-1|few|TRBJ2-5
CASSRTSGRVLETQYF
TGTGCCAGCAGCAGGACTAGCGGGAGGGTCCTGGAGACCCAGTACTTC
>-|TRBV12-3/TRBV12-4|-|TRBJ2-7
CASSLKAGLEQYF
TGTGCCAGCAGTTTAAAGGCGGGGCTCGAGCAGTACTTC
>TRBD1|TRBV7-2|many|TRBJ1-6
CASSLAGTGGSPLHF
TGTGCCAGCAGCTTAGCCGGGACAGGGGGATCACCCCTCCACTTT
>-|TRBV20-1|-|TRBJ1-1
CSAGQGATEAFF
TGCAGTGCGGGCCAGGGAGCCACTGAAGCTTTCTTT
>TRBD2|TRBV5-1|many|TRBJ2-1
CASSWGTSGRRYNEQFF
TGCGCCAGCAGCTGGGGGACTAGCGGGAGGAGATACAATGAGCAGTTCTTC
>-|TRBV6-5|few|TRBJ1-3
CASSYTTSGNTIYF
TGTGCCAGCAGTTACACTACCTCTGGAAACACCATATATTTT
>-|TRBV4-2|many|TRBJ1-6
CASSQEQGGGSPLHF
TGTGCCAGCAGCCAGGAACAGGGCGGGGGTTCACCCCTCCACTTT
>-|TRBV5-1|many|TRBJ2-1
CASSLDSASYNEQFF
TGCGCCAGCAGCCTGGACAGCGCTTCCTACAATGAGCAGTTCTTC
>-|TRBV10-1|few|TRBJ2-3
CASSEGGTVLTDTQYF
TGCGCCAGCAGTGAAGGCGGGACAGTCCTCACAGATACGCAGTATTTT
>TRBD2|TRBV9|many|TRBJ2-3
CASSVLAGSSTDTQYF
TGTGCCAGCAGCGTACTAGCGGGTTCTAGCACAGATACGCAGTATTTT
>-|TRBV7-2|many|TRBJ2-3
CASSLARTDTQYF
TGTGCCAGCAGCTTAGCCCGCACAGATACGCAGTATTTT
>-|TRBV6-2/TRBV6-3|-|TRBJ2-7
CASTFLGGRSSYEQYF
TGTGCCAGCACCTTCCTAGGAGGGAGGTCGTCCTACGAGCAGTACTTC
>TRBD1|TRBV9|few|TRBJ1-1
CASSVVTGANTEAFF
TGTGCCAGCAGCGTAGTAACAGGGGCGAACACTGAAGCTTTCTTT
>-|TRBV12-3/TRBV12-4|few|TRBJ2-3
CASSPDYRVDTDTQYF
TGTGCCAGCAGTCCGGACTATCGAGTAGACACAGATACGCAGTATTTT
>TRBD1|TRBV30|few|TRBJ1-4
CAWSPQGGEEKLFF
TGTGCCTGGAGTCCCCAGGGGGGAGAGGAAAAACTGTTTTTT
>TRBD2|TRBV7-9|few|TRBJ2-5
CASSPRTSSFTETQYF
TGTGCCAGCAGCCCTCGGACTAGCAGCTTCACGGAGACCCAGTACTTC
>-|TRBV7-8|many|TRBJ2-5
CASSLNALRETQYF
TGTGCCAGCAGCTTAAACGCCCTACGGGAGACCCAGTACTTC
>TRBD2|TRBV28|-|TRBJ2-7
CASSSLRLAGDVEQYF
TGTGCCAGCAGTTCCTTGCGACTAGCGGGAGATGTCGAGCAGTACTTC
>-|TRBV4-3|many|TRBJ2-3
CASSERDTSTDTQYF
TGCGCCAGCAGCGAACGGGACACAAGCACAGATACGCAGTATTTT
>-|TRBV7-9|-|TRBJ2-2
CASRSGINTGELFF
TGTGCCAGCAGGTCAGGTATCAACACCGGGGAGCTGTTTTTT